Included here is one T cell receptor beta chain sequence, with context. This clonotype was recorded only once. Its antigen is not yet known. No per-base quality is available; no much larger clone lies one base away. This sample is part of a study of blood T cells in healthy people across ages (dated by TCRdb to 2013 to 2016). The study in broad terms: In model experiments, template switching captured about one uniquely barcoded TCR beta cDNA molecule for every two T cells. The study measured age-related changes in TCR beta repertoire diversity using deep sequencing normalized with unique cDNA molecular identifiers. Donors were grouped into four age groups: young (average roughly 17 years), middle-aged (roughly 37), aged (roughly 67) and long-lived (82). To avoid experimental bias, donors of different ages were randomly spread across the sequencing lanes. Two additional independent replicas of 1 million unique cDNA reads from the same blood draw were analyzed for two donors (one aged 18 to 29 and one aged 80 or older). The research as a whole found: Total diversity estimates from one million sequenced T cells were considered lower bounds and underestimates. There was a strong correlation between observed TCR beta diversity and the percentage of naive T cells measured by flow cytometry. Because the CMV infection status of the donors was unknown, age-related changes in expanded clonotypes may potentially have been confounded. Compared with the aged group, more naive CD4+ T cells, fewer expanded clones and increased TCR diversity were shown by the long-lived group, suggesting age selection. Since profiling was done on bulk unsorted PBMCs, naive and antigen-experienced compartments could not be conclusively compared. Observed TCR beta diversity per million T cells fell roughly linearly with age, and a significant reduction was already apparent by age roughly 40.

As encoded in the germline V gene (reference sequence), CDR1 is SEHNR while CDR2 is FQNEAQ. The CDR3 starts with the cysteine, ends with the phenylalanine, and has 14 residues. The only DNA kept is the CDR3, 42 bases in frame from the first base. After removal of 5 bases from V and 10 bases from J, the junction retains 13 bases not matched to a gene. Donors were about 36 systemically healthy Caucasian individuals from Russia aged roughly 6 to 100 years. Each donor gave 8 to 10 milliliters of peripheral blood, collected into EDTA-treated Vacutainer tubes. Ficoll-Paque density-gradient centrifugation was used to isolate PBMCs, with at least 7 million per sample. Total RNA, at least 6 micrograms per sample, was extracted from PBMCs with Trizol reagent. The percentages of naive CD45RAhigh/CD27high T cells were determined by flow cytometry on a PBMC aliquot from every donor. The library was made by 5' RACE. Sequencing relied on an Illumina HiSeq 2500. A second about 7 to 11 cycle PCR used a sample-barcoded 5' primer and a J-beta primer mix. A unique molecular identifier was introduced onto each TCR beta cDNA molecule by a template-switch 5' adaptor carrying 12 random nucleotides. Each sample yielded at least 3 million CDR3-containing paired-end reads. The Mint cDNA synthesis kit, primed by a TRBC-specific oligonucleotide, was used to synthesize first-strand cDNA from all RNA. Following uracil-DNA glycosylase treatment, all cDNA underwent a first 18-cycle PCR with the universal primers M1SS and BC2_uni_R. The authors processed their data as follows. Each sample was normalized by randomly selecting 1 million high-quality reads, each carrying a distinct molecular identifier. Instead of being binned into consensus sequences, reads that shared molecular identifiers were thrown out. MiTCR, run with a Q25 quality threshold and the strictest error-elimination algorithm, handled CDR3 identification, clonotype clustering and error correction. A nonparametric unseen species model with Euler transformation was used to estimate lower-bound total TCR beta diversity. Through fastp at Q25 and MiXCR, TCRdb rebuilt clones from the public reads, retaining in-frame beta chains. One record per CDR3 amino acid sequence lists the most common genes and DNA. The V and J calls come from TCRdb's annotation, not from the publication. For this sample there are about 1.8 million distinct CDR3 sequences; roughly 52% appear just once. 2.1% of the sample is in the top ten clones.

The rearrangement combines TRBV7-9 with TRBJ1-2; TRBD1 lines up with 7 middle nucleotides. The sequencing sample was made of blood. The clonotype was recovered from a woman in her forties in good health. CDR3 reads: CASSRPQGNRAYTF. The base sequence is TGTGCCAGCAGCCGACCACAGGGGAACCGCGCCTACACCTTC.